The 30 T cell receptor beta chains presented below share a single source sample, sequenced in a study of graft-versus-host responses after intestinal transplantation. Sequencing used immunoSEQ multiplex PCR; TCRdb keeps in-frame clones, though not all of them. Among 90,000 to 150,000 clones listed, approximately 95% were seen once. For these TCRs, the target antigens are not known. The material sequenced was unstimulated CD8+ T cells sorted from spleen or lymph node cells, taken before intestinal transplant. Source of these receptors: a human donor who received an intestinal transplant.

This chain uses TRBV6-5 with TRBJ2-2, with D maybe TRBD2 (6 bases). The CDR3 loop spans 14 amino acids. The germline V gene encodes CDR1 MNHEY and CDR2 SVGAGI. Trimming took 2 bases from V and 2 from J, leaving 6 bases between them. The CDR3 spells CASSYGLNTGELFF. The CDR3, as DNA: TGTGCCAGCAGTTACGGACTAAACACCGGGGAGCTGTTTTTT.

The rearrangement links TRBV5-1 to TRBJ2-7; D remains ambiguous. The CDR3 extends over 12 amino acids. The germline CDR1 and CDR2 sequences are SGHRS and YFSETQ. The germline V and J ends were trimmed by 4 bases and 7 bases, with 12 bases remaining between them. CDR3 DNA: TGCGCCAGCAGCCCAGACCGGGCAGAGCAGTACTTC. Its translation is CASSPDRAEQYF. Looking up the rest from reference TRBV5-1 and TRBJ2-7 gives the full variable domain: KAGVTQTPRYLIKTRGQQVTLSCSPISGHRSVSWYQQTPGQGLQFLFEYFSETQRNKGNFPGRFSGRQFSNSRSEMNVSTLELGDSALYLCASSPDRAEQYFGPGTRLTVT.

V is TRBV2 and J is TRBJ1-1; D unresolved. The CDR3 loop spans 10 amino acids. Looked up from germline, CDR1 is SNHLY and CDR2 is FYNNEI. The V end was cut by 8 bases, the J end by 8 bases, with 9 bases between. The CDR3 loop is CASSVIEAFF. CDR3 DNA sequence: TGTGCCAGCTCAGTCATCGAAGCTTTCTTT. Filled out from reference TRBV2 and TRBJ1-1, the complete variable domain reads EPEVTQTPSHQVTQMGQEVILRCVPISNHLYFYWYRQILGQKVEFLVSFYNNEISEKSEIFDDQFSVERPDGSNFTLKIRSTKLEDSAMYFCASSVIEAFFGQGTRLTVV.

V is TRBV4-1 and J is TRBJ2-3; D possibly uses TRBD1 or TRBD2 (5 bases each). Germline CDR1 MGHRA, CDR2 YSYEKL. The germline V and J ends were trimmed by 0 bases and 2 bases, with 18 bases remaining between them. There are 18 residues in the CDR3. Here the CDR3 reads CASSQEVPGTGDTDTQYF. DNA for the CDR3: TGCGCCAGCAGCCAAGAAGTCCCCGGGACCGGCGACACAGATACGCAGTATTTT.

CDR3 coding DNA: TGCGCCAGCAGCCAAGTCCGACAGGGCATCTACAATGAGCAGTTCTTC. This translates into CASSQVRQGIYNEQFF. This chain joins TRBV4-3 and TRBJ2-1, with 7 positions matching TRBD1. J gave up 3 bases and V 1 base, and 6 bases lay outside the gene matches. CDR1 is LGHNA, CDR2 YSLEER, per germline. The CDR3 loop spans 16 amino acids.

This clone was counted a single time. The chain combines TRBV9 with TRBJ2-7, with 9 bases aligning to TRBD2. Unmatched junction bases numbered 6, after V lost 0 bases and J lost 5 bases. The length of the CDR3 is 15 residues. Germline values: CDR1 SGDLS, CDR2 YYNGEE. The CDR3 loop is CASSVVGAGGDEQYF. DNA of the CDR3: TGTGCCAGCAGCGTAGTCGGAGCGGGAGGCGACGAGCAGTACTTC.

CDR3: CASSLLASSYNEQFF. In nucleotides, the CDR3 is TGTGCCAGCAGTTTATTAGCGAGTTCCTACAATGAGCAGTTCTTC. This chain uses TRBV27 with TRBJ2-1; a weak D match, TRBD2 (5 bases). Trimming stripped 1 base from V and 1 base from J, with 8 bases between. Germline loops: CDR1 MNHEY, CDR2 SMNVEV (reference sequence). This CDR3 is 15 amino acids long.

This clone was picked up one time. The chain recombines TRBV15 with TRBJ2-5; possibly TRBD1 for D (6 bases). Germline lookup yields CDR1 LNHNV and CDR2 YYDKDF (reference sequence). V shed 1 base and J shed 5 bases, with 11 bases lying between them. The length of the CDR3 is 14 residues. CDR3 region: CATSRVIDRETQYF. In nucleotides, the CDR3 is TGTGCCACCAGCAGAGTTATAGACAGGGAGACCCAGTACTTC.

V is TRBV9 and J is TRBJ1-2, with 8 positions matching TRBD1. The CDR3 sequence is 15 residues long. Losses at the gene ends were 0 bases for V and 3 bases for J; bases not matched to a gene: 4. Germline CDR1 and CDR2: SGDLS and YYNGEE. The CDR3 nucleotides are TGTGCCAGCAGCGTAGGGACAGGGATAGACTATGGCTACACCTTC. This translates into CASSVGTGIDYGYTF.

This chain links TRBV9 with TRBJ2-5; tentatively, D is TRBD1 (6 bases). The germline CDR1 and CDR2 sequences are SGDLS and YYNGEE. The germline V and J ends were trimmed by 0 bases and 9 bases, with 12 bases remaining between them. CDR3 length equals 13 residues. In DNA form, the CDR3 reads TGTGCCAGCAGCGTAGTGCCAGGGGAGTCCCAGTACTTC. This translates into CASSVVPGESQYF.

The rearrangement uses TRBV28 and TRBJ2-3; D unresolved. The CDR3 length is 16 residues. Trimming removed 5 bases from V and 2 bases from J, with 17 bases in between. CDR1 and CDR2 from the germline V gene are MDHEN and SYDVKM. CDR3 nucleotide sequence: TGTGCCAGCAGTCTCAACGTCCAGGAAACCACAGATACGCAGTATTTT. Translating it yields CASSLNVQETTDTQYF.

This sequence joins TRBV7-8 and TRBJ2-3; 7 nucleotides line up with TRBD1. The CDR3 has 16 amino acids. V trimming: 7 bases; J trimming: 2 bases; junction bases outside the gene matches: 12. The germline V gene has CDR1 SGHVS and CDR2 FQNEAQ. CDR3 in DNA: TGTGCCAGCACCCAGGGGGTCGACTTCCTCACAGATACGCAGTATTTT. Its protein is CASTQGVDFLTDTQYF.

The V gene is TRBV27, the J gene TRBJ2-1; D possibly corresponds to TRBD2 (5 bases). With 6 bases removed from V and 9 bases from J, the gap between germline ends came to 15 bases. Germline loops: CDR1 MNHEY, CDR2 SMNVEV (reference sequence). The CDR3 is 13 residues long. In DNA, the CDR3 is TGTGCCAGCAGGGAGACCGTTGGAGGTGAGCAGTTCTTC. This translates into CASRETVGGEQFF.

This clone was seen more than once but under ten times. The chain combines TRBV11-3 with TRBJ2-2, with 9 bases matching TRBD2. Trimming took 5 bases from V and 5 from J; bases not matched to a gene: 12. CDR3 length: 17 residues. Germline CDR1 reads SGHNT; CDR2 reads YENEEA. The CDR3 DNA reads TGTGCCAGCAGCCCCCTACTTAGCGGGAGTAGGACCGGGGAGCTGTTTTTT. The encoded protein is CASSPLLSGSRTGELFF.

This clone was seen once. The chain carries TRBV5-1 and TRBJ2-7; D possibly uses TRBD1 or TRBD2 (6 bases each). V dropped 6 bases and J dropped 2 bases, with 18 bases sitting between them. Germline V lookup: CDR1 SGHRS, CDR2 YFSETQ. CDR3 length: 15 amino acids. The CDR3: CASTAGTTGPYEQYF. The CDR3 DNA reads as TGCGCCAGCACGGCGGGGACCACAGGGCCCTACGAGCAGTACTTC.

The gene calls are TRBV5-6 and TRBJ2-1; D is unclear. Germline CDR1 is SGHDT and CDR2 is YYEEEE. V lost 4 bases and J 10 bases, leaving 9 bases between the germline ends. This CDR3 contains 11 residues. CDR3 residues: CASSHGPEQFF. The DNA of the CDR3 is TGTGCCAGCAGCCACGGCCCAGAGCAGTTCTTC.

The gene calls are TRBV10-2 and TRBJ2-1; 10 positions match TRBD2. Germline CDR1 and CDR2: WSHSY and SAAADI. Trimming took 0 bases from V and 2 from J; bases not matched to a gene: 4. CDR3 length: 17 amino acids. In nucleotides, the CDR3 is TGCGCCAGCAGTGAGTCAAGGCTAGCGGGAGCCTACAATGAGCAGTTCTTC. This sequence encodes CASSESRLAGAYNEQFF.

This chain connects TRBV5-1 to TRBJ2-3, with 9 nucleotides matching TRBD1. V shed 3 bases and J 1 base; nucleotides not matched to a gene: 3. The CDR3 extends over 15 amino acids. The V gene's germline CDR1 is SGHRS and CDR2 YFSETQ. This CDR3 reads CASSYGTGRTDTQYF. DNA for the CDR3: TGCGCCAGCAGCTACGGGACAGGGCGCACAGATACGCAGTATTTT.

The chain employs TRBV6-1 and TRBJ2-7; D gene unclear. Trimming took 3 bases from V and 0 from J, leaving 18 bases between them. CDR3 length: 17 residues. CDR1 is MNHNS and CDR2 is SASEGT in the germline V gene. CDR3 coding DNA: TGTGCCAGCAGTGAGCCCCTTTTTAGGACGGCCTCCTACGAGCAGTACTTC. Amino acids: CASSEPLFRTASYEQYF.

The rearrangement joins TRBV5-8 to TRBJ2-1; 10 bases agree with TRBD2. Germline V gene data show CDR1 as SGHTS and CDR2 as YDEGEE. This CDR3 has 15 amino acids. Trimming took 2 bases from V and 1 from J; bases not matched to a gene: 0. The CDR3 DNA is TGTGCCAGCAGCTTACTAGCGGGGTCCTACAATGAGCAGTTCTTC. Its protein product is CASSLLAGSYNEQFF.

This chain joins TRBV2 and TRBJ2-1, with 9 bases lining up with TRBD1. V lost 8 bases and J lost 4; bases outside the gene matches: 6. The CDR3 spans 14 residues. Germline V CDR1 and CDR2: SNHLY, FYNNEI. CDR3 sequence (DNA): TGTGCCAGCTTAACAGGGGGCGAGTACAATGAGCAGTTCTTC. Its protein is CASLTGGEYNEQFF.

V and J are TRBV28 and TRBJ2-3; D not certain. The CDR3 has 14 amino acids. Deletions cut 6 bases from V and 1 base from J, with 11 bases between. CDR1 is MDHEN and CDR2 is SYDVKM in the germline V gene. CDR3 in amino acids: CASSKTRRTDTQYF. For the CDR3, the DNA is TGTGCCAGCAGCAAGACAAGGCGCACAGATACGCAGTATTTT.

CDR3 bases: TGTGCCGGACAGGGCCGGGGGTATGGCTACACCTTC. It encodes CAGQGRGYGYTF. This chain joins TRBV2 and TRBJ1-2; 8 bases agree with TRBD1. The length of the CDR3 is 12 residues. Germline loops: CDR1 SNHLY, CDR2 FYNNEI. Germline trimming cut 11 bases from V and 5 bases from J; bases unmatched to any gene: 7.

This clone was found once. V is TRBV5-4 and J is TRBJ1-5; the D gene is possibly TRBD1 (5 bases). The germline V gene has CDR1 SGHNT and CDR2 YYREEE (reference sequence). Trimming pared 4 bases from V and 8 bases from J, leaving 13 bases between. The CDR3 has 13 residues. CDR3 loop: CASSLEGMEPQHF. DNA for the CDR3: TGTGCCAGCAGCCTCGAGGGGATGGAGCCCCAGCATTTT.

As DNA, the CDR3 is TGTGCCAGCAGTTTATCCAGGGGACCCCTTCCCCAGCATTTT. Its translation is CASSLSRGPLPQHF. The chain uses TRBV28 and TRBJ1-5, with D tentatively TRBD1 (6 bases). V lost 1 base, J lost 10 bases, and 14 bases lay in between. Germline CDR1 is MDHEN and CDR2 is SYDVKM. The CDR3 loop spans 14 amino acids.

V and J are TRBV7-9 and TRBJ2-7; 7 bases are shared with TRBD2. CDR1 and CDR2 (germline): SEHNR, FQNEAQ (reference sequence). The CDR3 runs 16 residues. J was trimmed by 6 bases and V by 7 bases; bases with no gene match: 18. The CDR3 region has the DNA TGTGCCAGCACAATTACTACTATGGCGGGAGATCTCGAGCAGTACTTC. This encodes CASTITTMAGDLEQYF.

This clone was observed a single time. One end of the junction is discordant with germline, which a read error may explain. The chain recombines TRBV27 with TRBJ2-7; 7 positions match TRBD1. This CDR3 is built from 12 residues. Germline CDR1 reads MNHEY; CDR2 reads SMNVEV (reference sequence). The CDR3 DNA reads TGTGCCAGCAGTTCACAGGGGTGGGAGCAGCACTTC. It yields the protein CASSSQGWEQHF.

This rearrangement joins TRBV9 to TRBJ2-1; 10 bases agree with TRBD2. There are 16 residues in the CDR3. Per germline, CDR1 SGDLS and CDR2 YYNGEE. V shed 4 bases and J 4 bases; nucleotides not matched to a gene: 8. This CDR3 is CASSTSGTSGYNEQFF. CDR3 DNA sequence: TGTGCCAGCAGCACTAGCGGGACGAGCGGGTACAATGAGCAGTTCTTC.

The chain couples TRBV5-1 to TRBJ2-7, with TRBD2 identical over 7 bases. Trimming at V came to 1 base and at J to 3 bases, leaving 7 bases not matched to a gene. Germline V gene lookup returns CDR1 SGHRS and CDR2 YFSETQ. This CDR3 region has 15 residues. CDR3 in DNA: TGCGCCAGCAGCTTGAAGGCGGGAGCCGTCTACGAGCAGTACTTC. Encoded protein: CASSLKAGAVYEQYF. Full variable domain (remainder filled in from reference TRBV5-1 and TRBJ2-7): KAGVTQTPRYLIKTRGQQVTLSCSPISGHRSVSWYQQTPGQGLQFLFEYFSETQRNKGNFPGRFSGRQFSNSRSEMNVSTLELGDSALYLCASSLKAGAVYEQYFGPGTRLTVT.

The chain joins TRBV5-8 to TRBJ2-5, with D tentatively TRBD2 (7 bases). CDR3 length equals 16 residues. Per the germline V gene, CDR1 is SGHTS and CDR2 is YDEGEE. The V end lost 4 bases, the J end lost 0 bases, and 16 bases lay between the germline ends. The chain's CDR3 is CASSPGEGGHQETQYF. CDR3 nucleotides: TGTGCCAGCAGCCCGGGTGAGGGGGGGCACCAAGAGACCCAGTACTTC. The full variable domain, completed using reference TRBV5-8 and TRBJ2-5, is EAGVTQSPTHLIKTRGQQATLRCSPISGHTSVYWYQQALGLGLQFLLWYDEGEERNRGNFPPRFSGRQFPNYSSELNVNALELEDSALYLCASSPGEGGHQETQYFGPGTRLLVL.